These 31 T cell receptor beta chains originate from one sample sequenced in a study of CD8+CD57+ T cells in acquired aplastic anemia. According to the study, genomic DNA was the template for TCR beta VDJ and CDR3 profiling. TCRdb reanalysed the reads using MiXCR and keeps one entry per CDR3 protein. In the table there are about 160,000 distinct CDR3 sequences, roughly 48% of which are singletons. The patients chosen for sequencing had shown expansion of CD8+CD57+ cells (detected by flow cytometry). Sequenced sample: sorted CD4+, CD8+, or CD8+CD57+ T cells (not recorded which) from PBMCs. The receptors were sampled from a human donor with aplastic anemia.

The chain carries TRBV10-3 and TRBJ1-3; tentative D call: TRBD1 (6 bases). The CDR3 has 15 amino acids. The ends were cut back, 5 bases at V and 0 bases at J, with 11 bases in the middle. Germline CDR1 and CDR2: ENHRY and SYGVKD. The CDR3 is CAISSRGASGNTIYF. CDR3 nucleotides: TGTGCCATCAGTAGCAGGGGTGCCTCTGGAAACACCATATATTTT.

This chain uses TRBV29-1 with TRBJ1-2; the D is unclear. Deletions cut 6 bases from V and 6 bases from J, with 14 bases between. Germline V gene lookup returns CDR1 SQVTM and CDR2 ANQGSEA. There are 12 residues in the CDR3. CDR3 residues: CSVSIGPNGYTF. The CDR3 DNA is TGCAGCGTCTCCATAGGACCAAATGGCTACACCTTC.

This clonotype was seen a single time. DNA of the CDR3: TGCGCCAGCAGCCGAAACCAGGGCCACGAGCAGTACTTC. Amino acid sequence: CASSRNQGHEQYF. The rearrangement links TRBV5-1 to TRBJ2-7; D possibly corresponds to TRBD1 (5 bases). Trimming removed 4 bases from V and 5 bases from J, with 13 bases in between. The CDR3 has 13 residues. CDR1 SGHRS and CDR2 YFSETQ come from the germline V gene. Using reference TRBV5-1 and TRBJ2-7 for the parts outside the CDR3, the full variable domain is KAGVTQTPRYLIKTRGQQVTLSCSPISGHRSVSWYQQTPGQGLQFLFEYFSETQRNKGNFPGRFSGRQFSNSRSEMNVSTLELGDSALYLCASSRNQGHEQYFGPGTRLTVT.

The gene calls are TRBV7-2 and TRBJ2-7, with D uncertain. CDR3 size: 14 residues. Looked up from germline, CDR1 is SGHTA and CDR2 is FQGNSA. Trimming pared 4 bases from V and 0 bases from J, leaving 10 bases between. The CDR3 DNA follows: TGTGCCAGCAGCTACTGGAAGGGCTCCTACGAGCAGTACTTC. Its protein is CASSYWKGSYEQYF.

This clonotype was seen many times. The rearrangement uses TRBV12-3 or TRBV12-4 and TRBJ1-5; possible D gene TRBD1, 5 bases. Trimming took 5 bases from V and 4 from J, leaving 15 bases between them. CDR3 length equals 15 residues. The CDR3 loop is CASSPTGTLNQPQHF. DNA of the CDR3: TGTGCCAGCAGTCCGACCGGGACCCTAAATCAGCCCCAGCATTTT.

The genes are TRBV20-1 and TRBJ2-7, with 8 bases that match TRBD2. CDR3 size: 15 residues. The V and J ends lost 4 bases and 0 bases, in that order; junction bases with no gene match: 8. Germline V gene sequence: CDR1 DFQATT, CDR2 SNEGSKA (reference sequence). CDR3 nucleotides: TGCAGTGCTATCACTCGTCTAGCGGGCTCCTACGAGCAGTACTTC. It translates to CSAITRLAGSYEQYF.

A note on this clonotype: A single base separates this from a much larger clone, so it may be a read error. The genes are TRBV9 and TRBJ1-2, with a weak D call TRBD1 (6 bases). Germline V lookup: CDR1 SGDLS, CDR2 YYNGEE. This CDR3 is 15 amino acids long. CDR3: CASSVVGASLSGYAF. In DNA form, the CDR3 reads TGTGCCAGCAGCGTAGTGGGGGCCTCCCTGTCGGGCTACGCCTTC.

This clonotype was counted at least ten times. The rearrangement uses TRBV20-1 and TRBJ2-7; TRBD2 matches 9 bases. Per the germline V gene, CDR1 is DFQATT and CDR2 is SNEGSKA (reference sequence). The CDR3 is 15 residues long. After removal of 3 bases from V and 2 bases from J, the junction contained 8 bases not matched to a gene. Here the CDR3 DNA reads TGCAGTGCTAGCTCAGCGGGAGGTAGAGCCTACGAGCAGTACTTC. Its translation is CSASSAGGRAYEQYF.

This clonotype was observed many times. CDR3 DNA sequence: TGTGCCAGCAGCTCCCCGACTAGCGGGCTCTCCTACGAGCAGTACTTC. Protein: CASSSPTSGLSYEQYF. The gene calls are TRBV11-2 and TRBJ2-7; 10 bases are shared with TRBD2. The CDR3 sequence is 16 residues long. Trimming removed 4 bases from V and 0 bases from J; junction bases left unmatched: 6. Germline CDR1 SGHAT, CDR2 FQNNGV.

This clonotype was seen only a few times. The chain combines TRBV15 with TRBJ2-7; tentatively, D is TRBD2 (5 bases). Trimming removed 2 bases from V and 7 bases from J, with 6 bases in between. Germline CDR1 LNHNV, CDR2 YYDKDF (reference sequence). This CDR3 spans 11 amino acids. CDR3 in DNA: TGTGCCACCAGCAGAACGGGGGAGCAGTACTTC. Protein product: CATSRTGEQYF. Together with reference TRBV15 and TRBJ2-7, the CDR3 gives the full variable domain: DAMVIQNPRYQVTQFGKPVTLSCSQTLNHNVMYWYQQKSSQAPKLLFHYYDKDFNNEADTPDNFQSRRPNTSFCFLDIRSPGLGDTAMYLCATSRTGEQYFGPGTRLTVT.

The chain employs TRBV12-3 or TRBV12-4 and TRBJ1-5; no definite D call. V was shortened by 8 bases and J by 2 bases, with 7 bases between the two germline ends. The CDR3 is 12 residues long. The CDR3 sequence: CASAGGNQPQHF. For the CDR3, the DNA is TGTGCCAGCGCGGGAGGCAATCAGCCCCAGCATTTT.

This clonotype was picked up many times. This chain connects TRBV10-1 to TRBJ2-3; D is unresolved. Trimming removed 5 bases from V and 12 bases from J, with 15 bases in between. This CDR3 region has 12 residues. Germline V gives CDR1 WNHNN, CDR2 SYGVQD (reference sequence). The CDR3 loop reads CASSPTPGLQYF. Here the CDR3 DNA reads TGCGCCAGCAGTCCGACACCCGGGCTTCAGTATTTT.

This clonotype was seen ten or more times. CDR3 amino acids: CASSIPGEEAFF. The CDR3, as DNA: TGTGCCAGTAGTATACCGGGCGAGGAAGCTTTCTTT. The chain is built from TRBV19 and TRBJ1-1; D is unclear. Trimming cost V 2 bases and J 8 bases, with 9 bases left between them. The CDR3 spans 12 residues. CDR1 and CDR2 (germline): LNHDA, SQIVND (reference sequence).

This clonotype was counted many times. The V and J genes are TRBV29-1 and TRBJ2-1; unclear D gene. V lost 7 bases and J 4 bases, leaving 5 bases between the germline ends. CDR1 is SQVTM, CDR2 ANQGSEA, per germline. This CDR3 contains 10 residues. CDR3 protein: CSAVYNEQFF. The CDR3 coding sequence is TGCAGCGCCGTTTACAATGAGCAGTTCTTC.

V is TRBV24-1 and J is TRBJ2-1; maybe TRBD1 (6 bases). The CDR3 extends over 15 amino acids. V was shortened by 4 bases and J by 4 bases, with 13 bases between the two germline ends. In germline, CDR1 is KGHDR, CDR2 SFDVKD. CDR3 loop: CATSDPGATYNEQFF. DNA for the CDR3: TGTGCCACCAGTGACCCAGGGGCTACATACAATGAGCAGTTCTTC.

The chain combines TRBV29-1 with TRBJ1-1; D gene unclear. The CDR3 is 12 amino acids. The germline CDR1 and CDR2 sequences are SQVTM and ANQGSEA. Trimming removed 7 bases from V and 0 bases from J, with 9 bases in between. The CDR3 bases are TGCAGCGCGGACGGAATGAACACTGAAGCTTTCTTT. Translating it yields CSADGMNTEAFF.

This chain joins TRBV10-3 and TRBJ2-1; tentatively, D is TRBD1 (5 bases). The germline V gene has CDR1 ENHRY and CDR2 SYGVKD. This CDR3 contains 15 residues. The V end lost 8 bases, the J end lost 4 bases, and 18 bases lay between the germline ends. CDR3 sequence: CAIAKGSTEYNEQFF. In nucleotides, the CDR3 is TGTGCCATCGCCAAGGGGTCGACAGAATACAATGAGCAGTTCTTC.

The V gene is TRBV2, the J gene TRBJ2-3; TRBD2 aligns across 9 bases. Germline loops: CDR1 SNHLY, CDR2 FYNNEI. The CDR3 covers 14 residues. Germline trimming cut 5 bases from V and 3 bases from J; bases unmatched to any gene: 3. CDR3 in DNA: TGTGCCAGCAGTCCAGCGGGGGGAACAGATACGCAGTATTTT. Amino acid sequence: CASSPAGGTDTQYF.

This chain uses TRBV25-1 with TRBJ1-2, with D unresolved. V was trimmed by 6 bases and J by 7 bases, leaving 12 bases between them. This CDR3 region has 12 residues. The germline V gene has CDR1 MGHDK and CDR2 SYGVNS. CDR3 protein: CASRGYHFGYTF. The DNA for the CDR3 is TGTGCCAGCAGGGGGTATCACTTTGGCTACACCTTC.

The sample holds one count of this clonotype. The CDR3 does not end in the conserved phenylalanine or tryptophan, so this is likely a read error. No DNA is shown, since the ends of the CDR3 on it are uncertain; the CDR3 is the one TCRdb lists. The genes are TRBV20-1 and TRBJ2-7; the table's D gene call, TRBD1, was not cross checked with the DNA. Germline assignment: CDR1 DFQATT and CDR2 SNEGSKA (reference sequence). The CDR3 has 8 amino acids, counting both end residues. The CDR3 spells CSARDPGQ.

This clonotype was counted many times. J is TRBJ2-7 and V is TRBV6-5; D may be TRBD1 (6 bases). Germline CDR1 reads MNHEY; CDR2 reads SVGAGI. This CDR3 contains 14 residues. V lost 0 bases to trimming and J lost 5 bases, with 11 bases between them. Here the CDR3 reads CASSYSTRGHEQYF. The DNA of the CDR3 is TGTGCCAGCAGTTACTCGACCAGGGGCCACGAGCAGTACTTC.

CDR3 coding DNA: TGCAGTGCTTCAGACAACCCCGTGTATTCTGGAAACACCATATATTTT. It is translated as CSASDNPVYSGNTIYF. The chain is built from TRBV20-1 and TRBJ1-3; D unresolved. V gave up 5 bases and J gave up 1 base, with 18 bases separating them. The CDR3 sequence is 16 residues long. The germline V gene encodes CDR1 DFQATT and CDR2 SNEGSKA (reference sequence).

The chain links TRBV25-1 to TRBJ2-3; TRBD2 matches at 10 bases. Germline V CDR1 and CDR2: MGHDK, SYGVNS. The CDR3 contains 17 residues. V dropped 3 bases and J dropped 2; count of bases not matched to a gene: 8. DNA of the CDR3: TGTGCCAGCAGTGATTGGTCTAGCGGGGGTTCCACAGATACGCAGTATTTT. It encodes CASSDWSSGGSTDTQYF.

This clonotype occurred a few times. The rearrangement joins TRBV27 to TRBJ2-2, with D perhaps TRBD2 (5 bases). In germline, CDR1 is MNHEY, CDR2 SMNVEV (reference sequence). The V end lost 5 bases, the J end lost 3 bases, and 10 bases lay between the germline ends. CDR3 length: 14 residues. The CDR3 DNA is TGTGCCAGCAGTAACGCGGGTTACACCGGGGAGCTGTTTTTT. Protein: CASSNAGYTGELFF.

The table lists this clonotype with many counts. J is TRBJ2-7 and V is TRBV10-2, with 7 bases matching TRBD2. Per germline, CDR1 WSHSY and CDR2 SAAADI. V lost 6 bases, J lost 2 bases, and 7 bases stayed unmatched. CDR3 size: 14 residues. This CDR3 is CASSPGLKAYEQYF. The DNA of the CDR3 is TGCGCCAGCAGCCCGGGACTAAAGGCCTACGAGCAGTACTTC.

This clonotype has at least ten counts. This chain connects TRBV7-9 to TRBJ1-4, with 10 bases identical to TRBD1. Unmatched junction bases numbered 5, after V lost 3 bases and J lost 7 bases. Germline V gene lookup returns CDR1 SEHNR and CDR2 FQNEAQ (reference sequence). This CDR3 spans 15 amino acids. The CDR3 is CASSFSGTGAEKLFF. The CDR3 DNA reads TGTGCCAGCAGCTTCTCCGGGACAGGGGCTGAAAAACTGTTTTTT.

This clonotype was seen repeatedly, ten times or more. The chain joins TRBV6-2 or TRBV6-3 to TRBJ1-6; 9 positions agree with TRBD1. The trim removed 5 bases at V and 7 bases at J, leaving 3 bases unmatched. This CDR3 has 14 residues. Germline V gene sequence: CDR1 MNHEY, CDR2 SVGEGT. The CDR3 DNA reads as TGTGCCAGCAGTACAGGGGGCTTCAATTCACCCCTCCACTTT. Protein product: CASSTGGFNSPLHF.

The chain employs TRBV24-1 and TRBJ2-2; D is perhaps TRBD2 (5 bases). Germline CDR1 KGHDR, CDR2 SFDVKD. V lost 1 base, J lost 6 bases, and 14 bases lay in between. This CDR3 is built from 16 residues. The DNA of the CDR3 is TGTGCCACCAGTGATTTTGTGGCAGAGGGTGCCGGGGAGCTGTTTTTT. Its protein product is CATSDFVAEGAGELFF.

This clonotype came up many times. The chain uses TRBV13 and TRBJ2-7, with 13 positions matching TRBD2. CDR1 is PRHDT, CDR2 FYEKMQ, per germline (reference sequence). V was clipped by 3 bases and J by 2 bases; unmatched bases: 1. This CDR3 region has 15 residues. The CDR3 sequence is CASSFGLAGAYEQYF. The CDR3, as DNA: TGTGCCAGCAGCTTCGGACTAGCGGGAGCCTACGAGCAGTACTTC.

In this sample, this clonotype turned up a few times. The J gene is TRBJ1-1, the V gene TRBV7-2; D ambiguous. V lost 2 bases, J lost 2 bases, and 6 bases lay in between. Germline CDR1 is SGHTA and CDR2 is FQGNSA. The CDR3 covers 13 residues. CDR3 coding DNA: TGTGCCAGCAGCTTATGGGGTAACACTGAAGCTTTCTTT. It encodes CASSLWGNTEAFF.

In this sample, this clonotype turned up a few times. This chain joins TRBV7-3 and TRBJ2-5; no clear D gene. V lost 1 base to trimming and J lost 3 bases, with 6 bases between them. The CDR3 length is 13 residues. Per germline, CDR1 SGHTA and CDR2 FQGTGA. The CDR3 loop is CASSLIAEETQYF. CDR3 in DNA: TGTGCCAGCAGCTTAATCGCAGAAGAGACCCAGTACTTC.